This T cell receptor beta chain was sequenced in a study of blood T cell repertoires in COVID-19 (dated by TCRdb to the early 2020s). Notes on the research overall: Samples covering the acute and convalescent phases of COVID-19 were provided by collaborators in the United States, Italy and Spain. The prospective study material was composed of cDNA or gDNA derived from T cells, B-cell-depleted T cells, or PBMCs. The dataset comprised deeply sampled blood TCRbeta repertoires from subjects exposed to, actively infected with, or recovered from COVID-19. A freely available public database, intended as a resource for researchers studying the immune response to SARS-CoV-2, is where the repertoires were released. The samples were drawn from two sources: the first 160 participants of the ongoing ImmuneRACE study, and about 1,300 subjects contributed by 6 global collaborators. The sample metadata nearly always contained a de-identified subject ID, COVID-19 status, age in years and sex. Where HLA class I and class II types were available, the types were taken from metadata supplied by the sample provider, not from assay-based typing. Summary of the overall study and its limitations: The amount of clinical and demographic metadata varied by source and participant and was provided uncurated.

TCRbeta CDR3 regions were amplified from genomic DNA using the immunoSEQ Assay, a bias-controlled multiplex PCR. Concerning the study's data processing: The number of nucleated cells in each sample was estimated from the amplification of reference gene primers within the assay. Sequence reads were collapsed and filtered to measure the absolute abundance of every unique TCRbeta CDR3 rearrangement. Productive Simpson clonality was computed per sample as the square root of Simpson's diversity index over productive rearrangements. In TCRdb, the immuneACCESS table is reduced to in-frame sequences with V and J assigned. These tables do not hold every clone; where another copy was compared, an unresolved V gene accounts for under half, and the others remain unexplained. V and J calls and clone size are given by that table; D and trimming were obtained from the DNA. The table for this sample lists under 250,000 clones; nearly 90% of them were counted only once. Approximately 10% of the sample is held by the ten biggest clonotypes.

Per the germline V gene, SGHTS is the CDR1 and YDEGEE is the CDR2. The CDR3 goes from the cysteine to the phenylalanine over 14 residues. This entry keeps only the CDR3 DNA: 42 bases, framed from base 1. V is pruned by 9 bases and J by 5 bases, leaving 8 bases of the junction without a gene match. This clone was seen more than once but under ten times. No cognate antigen has been identified for it. Within one base of it there is no much larger clone, and no base qualities were kept. In the prospective study, participants were about 18 to 95 years old, resided in around 25 geographic areas of the United States, and were enrolled through a virtual design. To assign participants to cohorts, the prospective study relied on clinical history that participants themselves reported in a screening survey and a study questionnaire. Recovered participants in ImmuneRACE Cohort 3 were defined by two consecutive negative NP/OP PCR tests, clearance by a healthcare professional, or resolution of symptoms. Each participant in the prospective study had whole blood, serum and a nasopharyngeal or oropharyngeal swab collected by mobile phlebotomists. Additional blood draws and questionnaires over an approximately 2-month period could optionally be provided by prospective study participants. Before DNA extraction, prospective study blood samples were shipped either frozen or at room temperature.

The receptor was derived from a man aged 25 to 45 who had recovered from COVID-19. The sample consisted of PBMCs or T cells enriched from blood (not recorded which). The chain is made from TRBV5-8 and TRBJ2-2; TRBD1 fits 9 bases in the junction. The CDR3 protein: CAMTTGGRTGELFF. The DNA sequence follows: TGTGCCATGACGACAGGGGGGAGAACCGGGGAGCTGTTTTTT.